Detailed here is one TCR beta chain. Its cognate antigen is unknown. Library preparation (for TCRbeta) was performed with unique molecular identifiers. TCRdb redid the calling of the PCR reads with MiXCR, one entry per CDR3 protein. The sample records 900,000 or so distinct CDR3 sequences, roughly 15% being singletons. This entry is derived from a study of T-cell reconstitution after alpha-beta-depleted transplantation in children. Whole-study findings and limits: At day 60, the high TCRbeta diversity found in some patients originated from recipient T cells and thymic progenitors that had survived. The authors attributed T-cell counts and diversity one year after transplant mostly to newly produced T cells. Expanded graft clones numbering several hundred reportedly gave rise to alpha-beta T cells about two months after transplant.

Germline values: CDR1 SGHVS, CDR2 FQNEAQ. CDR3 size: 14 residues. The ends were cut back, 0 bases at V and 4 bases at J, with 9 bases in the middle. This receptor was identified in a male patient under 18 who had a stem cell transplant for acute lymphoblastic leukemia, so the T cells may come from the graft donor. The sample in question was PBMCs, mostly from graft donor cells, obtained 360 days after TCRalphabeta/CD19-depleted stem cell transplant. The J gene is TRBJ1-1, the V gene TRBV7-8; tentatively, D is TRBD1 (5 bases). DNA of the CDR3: TGTGCCAGCAGCTTAGCAACCGACAGCACTGAAGCTTTCTTT. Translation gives CASSLATDSTEAFF.